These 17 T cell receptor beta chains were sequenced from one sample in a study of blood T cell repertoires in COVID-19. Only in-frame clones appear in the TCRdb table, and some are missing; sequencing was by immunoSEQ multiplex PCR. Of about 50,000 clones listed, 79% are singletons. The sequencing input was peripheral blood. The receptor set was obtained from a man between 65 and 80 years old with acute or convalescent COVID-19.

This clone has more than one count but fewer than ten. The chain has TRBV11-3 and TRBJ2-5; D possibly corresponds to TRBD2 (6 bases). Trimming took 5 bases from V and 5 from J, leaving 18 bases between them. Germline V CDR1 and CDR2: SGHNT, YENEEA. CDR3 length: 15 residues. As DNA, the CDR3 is TGTGCCAGCAGCCCCCAGACTCCGGCGGGGGAGACCCAGTACTTC. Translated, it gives CASSPQTPAGETQYF.

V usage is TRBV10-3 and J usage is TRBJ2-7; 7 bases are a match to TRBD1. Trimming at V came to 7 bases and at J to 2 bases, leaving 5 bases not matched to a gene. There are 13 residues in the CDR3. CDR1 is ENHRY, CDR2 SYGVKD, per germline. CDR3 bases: TGTGCCATCAAGAACCAGGGGGCCTACGAGCAGTACTTC. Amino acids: CAIKNQGAYEQYF.

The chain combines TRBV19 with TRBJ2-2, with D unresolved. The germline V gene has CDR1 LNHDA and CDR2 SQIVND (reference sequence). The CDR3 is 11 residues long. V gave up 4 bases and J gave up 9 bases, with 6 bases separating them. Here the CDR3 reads CASSRGRELFF. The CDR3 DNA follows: TGTGCCAGTAGTAGAGGAAGGGAGCTGTTTTTT. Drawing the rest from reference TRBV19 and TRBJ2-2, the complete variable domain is DGGITQSPKYLFRKEGQNVTLSCEQNLNHDAMYWYRQDPGQGLRLIYYSQIVNDFQKGDIAEGYSVSREKKESFPLTVTSAQKNPTAFYLCASSRGRELFFGEGSRLTVL.

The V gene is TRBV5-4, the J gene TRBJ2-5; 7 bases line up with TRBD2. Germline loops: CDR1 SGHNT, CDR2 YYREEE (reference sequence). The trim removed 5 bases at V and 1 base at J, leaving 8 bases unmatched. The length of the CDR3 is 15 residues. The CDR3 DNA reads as TGTGCCAGCAGTCCCGGGACTACAAGCCAAGAGACCCAGTACTTC. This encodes CASSPGTTSQETQYF. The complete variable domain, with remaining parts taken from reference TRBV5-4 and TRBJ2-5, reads ETGVTQSPTHLIKTRGQQVTLRCSSQSGHNTVSWYQQALGQGPQFIFQYYREEENGRGNFPPRFSGLQFPNYSSELNVNALELDDSALYLCASSPGTTSQETQYFGPGTRLLVL.

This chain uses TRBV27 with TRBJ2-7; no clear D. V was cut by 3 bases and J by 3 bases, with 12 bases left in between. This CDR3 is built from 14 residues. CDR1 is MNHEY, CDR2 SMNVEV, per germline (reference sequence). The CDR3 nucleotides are TGTGCCAGCAGTTTCCAACCCACGAGCTACGAGCAGTACTTC. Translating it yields CASSFQPTSYEQYF.

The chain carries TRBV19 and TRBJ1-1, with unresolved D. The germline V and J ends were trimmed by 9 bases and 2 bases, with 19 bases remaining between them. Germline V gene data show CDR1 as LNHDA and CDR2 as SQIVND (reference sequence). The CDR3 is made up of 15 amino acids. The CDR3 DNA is TGTGCCAGCAACAGAGAGGGCCTCCCTAACACTGAAGCTTTCTTT. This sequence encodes CASNREGLPNTEAFF.

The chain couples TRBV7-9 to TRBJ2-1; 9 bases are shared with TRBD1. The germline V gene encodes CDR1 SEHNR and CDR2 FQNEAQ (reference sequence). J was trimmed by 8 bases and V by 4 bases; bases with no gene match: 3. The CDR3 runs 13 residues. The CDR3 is CASSWGTGYEQFF. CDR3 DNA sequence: TGTGCCAGCAGCTGGGGGACAGGGTATGAGCAGTTCTTC.

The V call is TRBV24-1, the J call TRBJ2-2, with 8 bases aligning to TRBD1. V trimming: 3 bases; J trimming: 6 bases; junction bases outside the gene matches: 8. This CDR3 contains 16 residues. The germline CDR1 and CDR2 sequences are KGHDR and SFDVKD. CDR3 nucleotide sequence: TGTGCCACCAGTGATGCCCGACAGGGGAATGCCGGGGAGCTGTTTTTT. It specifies CATSDARQGNAGELFF.

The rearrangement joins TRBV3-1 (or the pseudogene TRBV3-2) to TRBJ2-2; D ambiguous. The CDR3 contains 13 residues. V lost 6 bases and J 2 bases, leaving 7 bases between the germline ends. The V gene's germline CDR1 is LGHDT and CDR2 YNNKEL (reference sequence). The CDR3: CASSQINTGELFF. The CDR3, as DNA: TGTGCCAGCAGTCAGATTAACACCGGGGAGCTGTTTTTT.

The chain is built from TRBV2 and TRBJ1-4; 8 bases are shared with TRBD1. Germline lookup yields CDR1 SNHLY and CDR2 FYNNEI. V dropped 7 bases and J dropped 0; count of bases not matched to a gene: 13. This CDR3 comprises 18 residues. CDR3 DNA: TGTGCCAGCATTAGAGGGCAGGGGGCTTTAACAACTAATGAAAAACTGTTTTTT. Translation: CASIRGQGALTTNEKLFF.

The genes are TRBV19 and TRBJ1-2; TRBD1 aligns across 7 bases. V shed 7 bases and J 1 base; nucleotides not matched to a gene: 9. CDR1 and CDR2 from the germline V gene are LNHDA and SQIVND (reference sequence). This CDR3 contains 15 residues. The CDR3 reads CASNPLTGYNYGYTF. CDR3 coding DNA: TGTGCCAGTAATCCATTGACAGGGTATAACTATGGCTACACCTTC.

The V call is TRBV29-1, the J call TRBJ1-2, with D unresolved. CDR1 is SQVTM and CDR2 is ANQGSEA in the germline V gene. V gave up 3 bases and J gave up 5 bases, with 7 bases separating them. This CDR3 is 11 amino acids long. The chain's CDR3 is CSVDTVYGYTF. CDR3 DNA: TGCAGCGTTGACACTGTGTATGGCTACACCTTC.

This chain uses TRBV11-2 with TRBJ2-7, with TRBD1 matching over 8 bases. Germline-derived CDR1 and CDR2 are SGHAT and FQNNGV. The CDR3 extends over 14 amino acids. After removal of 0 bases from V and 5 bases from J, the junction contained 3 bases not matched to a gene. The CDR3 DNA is TGTGCCAGCAGCTTAGACAGGGGGCCAGACGAGCAGTACTTC. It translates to CASSLDRGPDEQYF.

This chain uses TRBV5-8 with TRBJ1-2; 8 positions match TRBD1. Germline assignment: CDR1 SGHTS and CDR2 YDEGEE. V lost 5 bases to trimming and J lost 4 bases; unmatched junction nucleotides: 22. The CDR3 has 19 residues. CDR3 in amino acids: CASRILRLDRDFRVYGYTF. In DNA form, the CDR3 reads TGTGCCAGCAGGATCCTCCGCTTGGACAGGGACTTCCGGGTCTATGGCTACACCTTC.

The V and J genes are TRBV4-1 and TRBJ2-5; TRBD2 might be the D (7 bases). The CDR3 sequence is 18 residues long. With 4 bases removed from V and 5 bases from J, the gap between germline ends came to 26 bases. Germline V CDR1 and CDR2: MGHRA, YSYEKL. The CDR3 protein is CASSRTLGGVLRVETQYF. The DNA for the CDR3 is TGCGCCAGCAGCCGAACCTTAGGGGGGGTCCTCCGGGTGGAGACCCAGTACTTC.

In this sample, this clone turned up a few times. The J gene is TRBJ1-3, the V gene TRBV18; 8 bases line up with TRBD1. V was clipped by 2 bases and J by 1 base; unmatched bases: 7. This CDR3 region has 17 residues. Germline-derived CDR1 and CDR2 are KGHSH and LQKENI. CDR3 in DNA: TGTGCCAGCTCACCATTGGGACAGGCCCCTTCTGGAAACACCATATATTTT. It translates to CASSPLGQAPSGNTIYF.

The CDR3: CASSLTGGPFRGYTF. In DNA form, the CDR3 reads TGTGCCAGCAGCTTAACAGGGGGCCCTTTTCGTGGCTACACCTTC. V gene TRBV7-9 combines with J gene TRBJ1-2; TRBD1 agrees at 9 bases. Trimming cost V 2 bases and J 7 bases; bases outside gene matches: 8. The CDR3 has 15 amino acids. Germline V gene lookup returns CDR1 SEHNR and CDR2 FQNEAQ (reference sequence).